Shown below are 4 T cell receptor beta chains from a single sample sequenced in a study of tumor-infiltrating lymphocytes in primary liver carcinoma. With around 500 ng total RNA as template and a constant-region primer, TCR beta cDNA was made. Slightly modified ARM-PCR, run as three nested multiplex PCR rounds, produced the TCR beta libraries. The two initial PCR rounds, roughly 10 cycles each, used TRBV1-TRBV30 forward and C-beta reverse primers. TCRdb re-derived calls from the multiplex PCR reads in MiXCR, one entry per CDR3 protein. In the table there are some 130,000 distinct CDR3 sequences, around 65% of which are singletons. From unsorted bulk tissue weighing roughly 17-31 mg, DNA and RNA were co-extracted. The sequenced material came from tumor-adjacent normal liver tissue. The source of these receptors is a woman aged 60-75 years with primary liver carcinoma and hepatitis B virus infection.

The chain has TRBV28 and TRBJ2-7; possible D gene TRBD2, 5 bases. Trimming took off 10 bases at V and 0 bases at J, with 10 bases between the two ends. Germline lookup yields CDR1 MDHEN and CDR2 SYDVKM. CDR3 size: 12 residues. The DNA of the CDR3 is TGTGCCACCCATGGGAGCTCCTACGAGCAGTACTTC. Translated: CATHGSSYEQYF.

V and J are TRBV11-3 and TRBJ2-1; D might be TRBD1 or TRBD2, each matching 5 bases. Germline V lookup: CDR1 SGHNT, CDR2 YENEEA. The CDR3 is made up of 13 amino acids. V was clipped by 6 bases and J by 5 bases, with 11 bases between them. CDR3 DNA: TGTGCCAGCAGTGCTGGGGGTCACAATGAGCAGTTCTTC. This sequence encodes CASSAGGHNEQFF.

As for this clonotype: Without the conserved terminal phenylalanine or tryptophan, this CDR3 likely stems from a read error. The limits of the CDR3 on the DNA are not certain, so only TCRdb's listed CDR3 is given. J is TRBJ2-7 and V is TRBV12-3 or TRBV12-4; the DNA was not used to check the table's D call, TRBD2. The CDR3 is 13 residues long, ends included. CDR3 sequence: CASSFSGSREQCL.

This clonotype was counted many times. The rearrangement joins TRBV12-3 or TRBV12-4 to TRBJ1-5, with D uncertain. V was cut by 4 bases and J by 7 bases, with 14 bases left in between. The CDR3 length is 14 residues. The CDR3 region has the DNA TGTGCCAGCAGTTCATCGGACGCGGGGCAGCCCCAGCATTTT. Encoded protein: CASSSSDAGQPQHF.